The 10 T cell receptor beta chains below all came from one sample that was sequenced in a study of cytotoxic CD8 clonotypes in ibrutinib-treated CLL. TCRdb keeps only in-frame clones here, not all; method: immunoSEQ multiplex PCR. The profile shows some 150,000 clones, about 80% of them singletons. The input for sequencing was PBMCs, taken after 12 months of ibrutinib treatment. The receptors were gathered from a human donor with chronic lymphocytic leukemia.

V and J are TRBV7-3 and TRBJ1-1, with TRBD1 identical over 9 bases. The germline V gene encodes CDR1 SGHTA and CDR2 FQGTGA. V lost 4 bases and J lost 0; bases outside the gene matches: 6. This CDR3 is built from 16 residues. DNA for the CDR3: TGTGCCAGCAGCTCGACAGGGGGTTCATTGAACACTGAAGCTTTCTTT. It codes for CASSSTGGSLNTEAFF.

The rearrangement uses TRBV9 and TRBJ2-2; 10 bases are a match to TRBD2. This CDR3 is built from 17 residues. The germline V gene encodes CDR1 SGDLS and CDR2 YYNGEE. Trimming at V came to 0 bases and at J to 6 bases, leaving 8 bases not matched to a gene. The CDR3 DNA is TGTGCCAGCAGCGTAGGGTCCGGGCTAGCGGGAGCCGGGGAGCTGTTTTTT. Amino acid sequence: CASSVGSGLAGAGELFF.

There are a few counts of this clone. For the CDR3, the DNA is TGTGCCAGCAGACCACAGGGGAATAGCAATCAGCCCCAGCATTTT. The encoded protein is CASRPQGNSNQPQHF. The chain couples TRBV6-4 to TRBJ1-5, with 7 bases fitting TRBD1. Germline CDR1 MRHNA, CDR2 SNTAGT. CDR3 size: 15 residues. V shed 6 bases, J shed 0 bases, and the junction held 5 bases outside the gene matches.

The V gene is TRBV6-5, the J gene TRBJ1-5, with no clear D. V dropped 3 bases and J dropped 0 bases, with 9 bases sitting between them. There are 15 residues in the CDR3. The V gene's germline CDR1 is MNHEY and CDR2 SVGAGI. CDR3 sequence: CASSYRVNSNQPQHF. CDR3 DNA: TGTGCCAGCAGTTATCGAGTTAATAGCAATCAGCCCCAGCATTTT.

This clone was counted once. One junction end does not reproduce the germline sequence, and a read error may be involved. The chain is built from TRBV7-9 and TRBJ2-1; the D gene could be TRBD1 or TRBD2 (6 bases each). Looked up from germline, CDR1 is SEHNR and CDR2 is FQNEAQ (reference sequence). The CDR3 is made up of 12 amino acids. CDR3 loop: CASSSGGGTELF. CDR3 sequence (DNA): TGTGCCAGCAGCTCAGGAGGGGGGACGGAGCTCTTC.

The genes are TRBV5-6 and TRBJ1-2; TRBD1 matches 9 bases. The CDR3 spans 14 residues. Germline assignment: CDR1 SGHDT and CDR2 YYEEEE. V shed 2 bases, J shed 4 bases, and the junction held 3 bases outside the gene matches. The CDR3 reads CASSLGDRVYGYTF. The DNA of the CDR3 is TGTGCCAGCAGCTTAGGGGACAGGGTCTATGGCTACACCTTC.

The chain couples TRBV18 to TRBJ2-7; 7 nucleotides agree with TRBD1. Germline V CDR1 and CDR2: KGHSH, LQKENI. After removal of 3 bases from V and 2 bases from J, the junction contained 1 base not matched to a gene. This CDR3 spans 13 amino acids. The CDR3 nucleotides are TGTGCCAGCTCACCGGGACAGACCTACGAGCAGTACTTC. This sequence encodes CASSPGQTYEQYF.

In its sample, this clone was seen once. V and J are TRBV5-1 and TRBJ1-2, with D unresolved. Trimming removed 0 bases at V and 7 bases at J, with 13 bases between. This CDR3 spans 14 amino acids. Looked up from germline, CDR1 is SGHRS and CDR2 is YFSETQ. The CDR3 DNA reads TGCGCCAGCAGCTTGGTGTTTGAGGGAATTGGCTACACCTTC. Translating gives CASSLVFEGIGYTF.

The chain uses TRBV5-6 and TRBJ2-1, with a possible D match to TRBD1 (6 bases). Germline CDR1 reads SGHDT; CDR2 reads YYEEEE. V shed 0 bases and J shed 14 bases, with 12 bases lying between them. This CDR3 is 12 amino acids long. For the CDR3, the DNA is TGTGCCAGCAGCTTGGTTGAGGGGGTAAAGTTCTTC. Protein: CASSLVEGVKFF.

CDR3 sequence (DNA): TGTGCCAGCAGTCCCTGGACTAGCGGGGGAGAGTACCAAGAGACCCAGTACTTC. Translation: CASSPWTSGGEYQETQYF. The V gene is TRBV27, the J gene TRBJ2-5, with TRBD2 matching 13 bases. This CDR3 region has 18 residues. CDR1 MNHEY and CDR2 SMNVEV come from the germline V gene (reference sequence). V was pared by 5 bases and J by 0 bases, with 9 bases of the junction left unmatched.